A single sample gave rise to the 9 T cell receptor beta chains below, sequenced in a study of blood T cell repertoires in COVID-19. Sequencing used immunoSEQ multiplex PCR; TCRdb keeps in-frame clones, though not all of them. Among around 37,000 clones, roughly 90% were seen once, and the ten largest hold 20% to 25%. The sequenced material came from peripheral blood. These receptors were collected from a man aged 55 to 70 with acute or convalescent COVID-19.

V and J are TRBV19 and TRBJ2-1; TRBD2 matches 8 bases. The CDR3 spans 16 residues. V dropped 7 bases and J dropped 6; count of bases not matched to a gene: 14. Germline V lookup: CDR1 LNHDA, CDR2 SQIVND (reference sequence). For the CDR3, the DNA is TGTGCCAGTACCCCCCATCGGAGCGGGAGACTCAATGAGCAGTTCTTC. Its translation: CASTPHRSGRLNEQFF.

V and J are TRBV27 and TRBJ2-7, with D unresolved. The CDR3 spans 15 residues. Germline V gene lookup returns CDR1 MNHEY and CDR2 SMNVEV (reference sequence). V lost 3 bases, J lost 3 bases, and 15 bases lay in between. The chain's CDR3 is CASSLLRQVDYEQYF. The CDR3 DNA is TGTGCCAGCAGTTTGTTACGGCAGGTCGACTACGAGCAGTACTTC.

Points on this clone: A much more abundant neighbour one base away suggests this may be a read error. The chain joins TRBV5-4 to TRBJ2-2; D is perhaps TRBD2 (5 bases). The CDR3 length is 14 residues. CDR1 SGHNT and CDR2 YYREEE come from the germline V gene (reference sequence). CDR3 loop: CASSPDLNTRELFF. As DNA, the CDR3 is TGTGCCAGCAGCCCGGACTTGAACACCAGGGAGCTGTTTTTT.

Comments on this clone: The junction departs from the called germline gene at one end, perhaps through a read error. CDR3 in amino acids: CASSTSRTGAKNIQYF. The DNA of the CDR3 is TGTGCCAGTAGTACCTCCAGGACAGGAGCCAAAAATATTCAGTACTTC. The chain couples TRBV19 to TRBJ2-4, with 7 bases identical to TRBD1. The CDR3 covers 16 residues. From germline, CDR1 is LNHDA and CDR2 SQIVND (reference sequence).

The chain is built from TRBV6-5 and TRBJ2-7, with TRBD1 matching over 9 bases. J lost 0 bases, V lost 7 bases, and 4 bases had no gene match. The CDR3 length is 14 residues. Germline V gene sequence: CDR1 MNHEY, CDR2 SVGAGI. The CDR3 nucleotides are TGTGCCAGCATCGGGACAGGGAGCTCCTACGAGCAGTACGTC. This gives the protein CASIGTGSSYEQYV.

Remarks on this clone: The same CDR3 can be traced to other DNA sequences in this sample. The CDR3 DNA sequence: TGTGCCAGCAGCCCGAGGGGAGGGAGTGGCTACACCTTC. This sequence encodes CASSPRGGSGYTF. The chain uses TRBV25-1 and TRBJ1-2; tentative D call: TRBD1 (5 bases). Germline assignment: CDR1 MGHDK and CDR2 SYGVNS. Trimming left V 6 bases short and J 7 bases short, with 15 bases between. The CDR3 has 13 residues.

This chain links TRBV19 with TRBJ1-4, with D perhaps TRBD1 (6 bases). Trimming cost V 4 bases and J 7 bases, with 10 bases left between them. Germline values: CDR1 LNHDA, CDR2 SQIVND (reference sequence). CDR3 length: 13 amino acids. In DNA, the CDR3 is TGTGCCAGTAGTAGTAGGGGGGGTGAAAAACTGTTTTTT. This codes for CASSSRGGEKLFF.

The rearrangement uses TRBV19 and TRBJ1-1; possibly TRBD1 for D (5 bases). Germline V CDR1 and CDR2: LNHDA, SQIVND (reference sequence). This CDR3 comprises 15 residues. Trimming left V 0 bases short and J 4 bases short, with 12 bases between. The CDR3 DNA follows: TGTGCCAGTAGTATAGATCGGGGGACGAGCACTGAAGCTTTCTTT. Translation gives CASSIDRGTSTEAFF.

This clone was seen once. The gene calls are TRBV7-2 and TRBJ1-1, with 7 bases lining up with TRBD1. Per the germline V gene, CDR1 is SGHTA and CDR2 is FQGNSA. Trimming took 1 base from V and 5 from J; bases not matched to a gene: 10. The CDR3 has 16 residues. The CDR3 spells CASSLVVGGGGTEAFF. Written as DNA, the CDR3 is TGTGCCAGCAGCTTAGTTGTAGGGGGCGGTGGGACTGAAGCTTTCTTT.